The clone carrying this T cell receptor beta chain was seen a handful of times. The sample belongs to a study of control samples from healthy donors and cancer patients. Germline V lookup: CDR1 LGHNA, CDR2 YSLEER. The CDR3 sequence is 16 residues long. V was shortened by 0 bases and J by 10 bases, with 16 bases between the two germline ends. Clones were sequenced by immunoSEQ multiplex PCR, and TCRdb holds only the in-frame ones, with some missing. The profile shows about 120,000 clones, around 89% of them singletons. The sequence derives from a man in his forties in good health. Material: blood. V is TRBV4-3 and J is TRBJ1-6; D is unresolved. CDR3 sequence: CASSQDSGFAGSPLHF. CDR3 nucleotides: TGCGCCAGCAGCCAAGATTCGGGGTTTGCCGGGTCACCCCTCCACTTT.